The present TCR beta chain was sequenced within a study of cytomegalovirus exposure and HLA in healthy donors. Study outcomes and limitations: An analysis that came later showed most CMV-associated TCR beta chains appearing HLA-restricted.

Donors likely had unrecorded immune exposures despite being nominally healthy when sampled. Concerning this clone: Its specificity is unknown.

PCR used 60 Vbeta primers and 13 Jbeta primers. Generated by immunoSEQ multiplex PCR, the TCRdb table keeps only in-frame clones and is missing some. The sample lists about 210,000 clones; roughly 77% were seen once. The germline V and J ends were trimmed by 9 bases and 7 bases, with 13 bases remaining between them. The CDR3 consists of 11 residues. Germline V lookup: CDR1 ENHRY, CDR2 SYGVKD. The TCR was taken from a male donor in good health and CMV-seropositive. Input material: PBMCs. The chain has TRBV10-3 and TRBJ2-7; D not resolved. The DNA for the CDR3 is TGTGCCATACGAGGTGCGGAGGAGCAGTACTTC. Protein: CAIRGAEEQYF.